Here is one T cell receptor (beta chain) with its context. Trimming took 6 bases from V and 2 from J, leaving 11 bases between them. Germline V gene lookup returns CDR1 MNHEY and CDR2 SVGEGT. The CDR3 spans 13 residues. This sample is part of a study of blood T cell repertoires in COVID-19. Original processing methods: Reference gene primer amplification gave nucleated cell count estimates. The method was immunoSEQ multiplex PCR; TCRdb's version includes in-frame clones alone and lacks a portion of them. D and trimming were read from the DNA, whereas the V and J calls and clone size are those reported in that table. The profile shows some 170,000 clones, over 70% of them singletons.

This receptor was obtained from a woman of 80 years or more with active or convalescent COVID-19. The chain uses TRBV6-2 or TRBV6-3 and TRBJ2-7; a possible D gene is TRBD2 (5 bases). The sequenced material came from peripheral blood. The CDR3 spells CASRPEGPYEQYF. The CDR3 coding sequence is TGTGCCAGCAGACCTGAGGGCCCCTACGAGCAGTACTTC.